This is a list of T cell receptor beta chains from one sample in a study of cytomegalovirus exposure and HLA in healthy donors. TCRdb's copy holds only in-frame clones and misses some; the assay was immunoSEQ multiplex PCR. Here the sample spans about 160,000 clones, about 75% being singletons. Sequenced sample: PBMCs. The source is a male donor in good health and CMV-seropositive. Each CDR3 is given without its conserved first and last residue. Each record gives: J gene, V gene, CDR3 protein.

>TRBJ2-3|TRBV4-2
ASSPGLAADTQY
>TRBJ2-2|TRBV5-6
ATSDGTGYGSGELF
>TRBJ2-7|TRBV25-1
ASSGWGESSYEQY
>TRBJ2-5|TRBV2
APEGQDKQETQY
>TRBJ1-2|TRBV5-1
ASSPGLAKSNYGYT
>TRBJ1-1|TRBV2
ASSEPQGSLMNTEAF
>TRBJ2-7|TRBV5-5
ASSPRPYEQY
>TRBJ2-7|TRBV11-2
ASSFSGGSYEQY
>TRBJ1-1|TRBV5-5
ASSPVSGGEAF
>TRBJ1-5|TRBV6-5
ASSYTGTGGRQPQH
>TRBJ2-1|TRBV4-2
ASSQSRSNGQF
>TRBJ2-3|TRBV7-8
ASSLGTSGGAGTDTQY
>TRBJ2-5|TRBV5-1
ASSLDAGIQETQY
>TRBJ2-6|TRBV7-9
ASSFSGASLSGANVLT
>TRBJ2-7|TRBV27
ASREGLAASYEQY
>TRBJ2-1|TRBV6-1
ASSVLGGEGHNEQF
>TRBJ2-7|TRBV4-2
ASSQGDRGGASYEQY
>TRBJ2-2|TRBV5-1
ASSLVGTGGTGELF
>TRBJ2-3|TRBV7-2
ASSLGFAGGNTQY
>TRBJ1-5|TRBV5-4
ASSLEQGSQH
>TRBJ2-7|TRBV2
ASLFGRVSYEQY
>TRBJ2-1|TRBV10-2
ASSTHLSSYNEQF
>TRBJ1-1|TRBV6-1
ASSVDRDRIRRAF
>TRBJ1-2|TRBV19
ASKAGGNYGYT
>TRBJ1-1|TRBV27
ASSQTGNTEAF
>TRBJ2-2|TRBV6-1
ASTGGDTGELF
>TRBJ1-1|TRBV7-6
AVGGIRNTEAF
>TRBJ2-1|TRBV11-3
ASSFGGGNNEQF
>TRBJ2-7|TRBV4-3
ASSHASGGPDEQY
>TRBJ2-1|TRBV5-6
ASSLGGYNEQF
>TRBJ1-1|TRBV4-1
ASSQPRDRGLAF
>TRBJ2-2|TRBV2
ASSPGRDSSTGELF
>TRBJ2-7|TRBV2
ASSAEGLTPSYEQY
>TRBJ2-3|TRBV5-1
ASSLGGRMPDTQY